These T cell receptor beta chains were read from a single sample in a study of T cells in Graves' hyperthyroidism and ophthalmopathy. One entry per CDR3 protein, called by TCRdb with MiXCR from the multiplex PCR reads. The repertoire holds fewer than 750,000 distinct CDR3 sequences, with about 14% as singletons. Sequenced input: blood. The receptors stem from a woman in her thirties or forties with Graves' ophthalmopathy. The CDR3 runs from the conserved cysteine through the conserved F or W. Fields, in order: J gene, V gene, CDR3 length, CDR3 protein.

>TRBJ2-2|TRBV19|20
CASSTTRTSGRISNTGELFF
>TRBJ1-2|TRBV6-2/TRBV6-3|16
CASSSIRPGQNYGYTF
>TRBJ2-6|TRBV19|17
CASSKGAGFSGANVLTF
>TRBJ1-2|TRBV18|15
CASSPIAATNYGYTF
>TRBJ2-2|TRBV3-1|17
CASSPSGTYRNTGELFF
>TRBJ1-3|TRBV7-8|13
CASSLSIGNTIYF
>TRBJ2-3|TRBV11-3|13
CASSLVRQDTQYF
>TRBJ1-5|TRBV7-9|14
CASSSGLTNQPQHF
>TRBJ1-1|TRBV12-3/TRBV12-4|14
CASSLQGVATEAFF
>TRBJ1-5|TRBV6-1|14
CASSVAGGDQPQHF
>TRBJ2-2|TRBV9|13
CASSVEYTGELFF
>TRBJ2-7|TRBV28|15
CASSQVAGDNYEQYF
>TRBJ1-5|TRBV6-5|15
CASSSNGGTNQPQHF
>TRBJ1-2|TRBV6-5|15
CASSYQSRTNYGYTF
>TRBJ1-2|TRBV28|13
CASSPQGAGGYTF
>TRBJ2-3|TRBV29-1|14
CSVDGLELPDTQYF
>TRBJ1-5|TRBV19|16
CASSPRGDRVNQPQHF
>TRBJ2-5|TRBV7-8|17
CASNKGLAGGPEETQYF
>TRBJ1-2|TRBV7-9|15
CASSLAGGRAGGYTF
>TRBJ2-5|TRBV20-1|17
CSARGSFGLAGGETQYF
>TRBJ2-5|TRBV25-1|11
CASSSQGTQYF
>TRBJ2-7|TRBV6-1|15
CASSEEGSGSYEQYF
>TRBJ2-7|TRBV7-2|16
CASSLEGTSGMHEQYF
>TRBJ2-7|TRBV10-3|15
CAISGTGRAAYEQYF
>TRBJ2-7|TRBV27|17
CASSPRGGTGGGYEQYF
>TRBJ2-7|TRBV19|13
CASSHGRGYEQYF
>TRBJ2-7|TRBV28|16
CASSSNSGGSSYEQYF
>TRBJ2-7|TRBV5-1|15
CASSLVAGQGDEQYF
>TRBJ2-7|TRBV7-2|15
CASTPFGTGTYEQYF
>TRBJ2-7|TRBV20-1|15
CSARIPGLAVYEQYF
>TRBJ2-2|TRBV10-3|19
CAISRPGLAGGVNTGELFF
>TRBJ2-5|TRBV7-2|18
CASSLASSGSPTRETQYF
>TRBJ1-2|TRBV5-6|15
CASSFQGALNYGYTF
>TRBJ2-7|TRBV29-1|13
CSVRASGSYEQYF
>TRBJ1-5|TRBV6-1|20
CASSASEGQGYFKSNQPQHF